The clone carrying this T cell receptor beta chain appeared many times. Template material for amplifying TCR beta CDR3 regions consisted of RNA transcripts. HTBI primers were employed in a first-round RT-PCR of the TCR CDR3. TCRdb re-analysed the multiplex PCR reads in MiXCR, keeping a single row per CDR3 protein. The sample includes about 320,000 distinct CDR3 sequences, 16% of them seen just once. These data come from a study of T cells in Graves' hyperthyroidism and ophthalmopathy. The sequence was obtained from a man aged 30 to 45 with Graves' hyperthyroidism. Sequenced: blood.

In DNA, the CDR3 is TGTGCCAGCAGCACCACTAGCGGGAGTTACAATGAGCAGTTCTTC. It is translated as CASSTTSGSYNEQFF. The chain carries TRBV7-2 and TRBJ2-1, with 11 bases fitting TRBD2. The CDR3 has 15 residues. Losses at the gene ends were 5 bases for V and 4 bases for J; bases not matched to a gene: 4. Germline lookup yields CDR1 SGHTA and CDR2 FQGNSA.